The clone carrying this T cell receptor beta chain showed up just a few times. What it recognizes is unknown. The record originates from a study of CD8 T cells in ankylosing spondylitis. The study's findings and limits: A motif in TCR beta, a set of eight highly homologous variants, appeared characteristic of ankylosing spondylitis blood. Reported data indicate significant enrichment of disease-linked clones within matched ankylosing spondylitis synovial fluid.

Trimming removed 1 base at V and 0 bases at J, with 7 bases between. The CDR3 runs 15 residues. From germline, CDR1 is SGHRS and CDR2 YFSETQ. Making the TCR beta libraries involved quantitative 5'-RACE with molecular barcodes. TCRdb passed the 5' RACE reads through MiXCR, listing each CDR3 protein once. The repertoire includes 700,000 to 1,000,000 distinct CDR3 sequences, roughly 12% of them detected once, and less than 0.65% sits in the top ten. This clonotype was obtained from a male donor with ankylosing spondylitis. The sample comprised blood, either unsorted or a sorted T cell fraction (not recorded which). V and J are TRBV5-1 and TRBJ1-4, with D possibly being TRBD1 (5 bases). DNA of the CDR3: TGCGCCAGCAGCTTGACGACAGCAACTAATGAAAAACTGTTTTTT. This gives the protein CASSLTTATNEKLFF.